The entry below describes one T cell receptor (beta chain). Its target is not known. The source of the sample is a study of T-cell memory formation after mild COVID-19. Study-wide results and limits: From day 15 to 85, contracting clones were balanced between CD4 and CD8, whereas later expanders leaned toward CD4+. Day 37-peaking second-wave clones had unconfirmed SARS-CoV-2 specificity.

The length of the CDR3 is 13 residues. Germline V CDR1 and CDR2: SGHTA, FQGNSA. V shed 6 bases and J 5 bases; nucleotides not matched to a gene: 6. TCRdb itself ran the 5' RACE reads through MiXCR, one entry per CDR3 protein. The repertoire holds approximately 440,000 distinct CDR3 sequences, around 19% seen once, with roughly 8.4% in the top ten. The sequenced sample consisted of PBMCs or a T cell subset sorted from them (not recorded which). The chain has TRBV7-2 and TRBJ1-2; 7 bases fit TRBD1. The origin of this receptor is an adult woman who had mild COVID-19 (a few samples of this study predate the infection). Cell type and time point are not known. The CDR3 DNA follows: TGTGCCAGCAGTATCACACAGGGGTATGGCTACACCTTC. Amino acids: CASSITQGYGYTF.